The subject of this entry is one T cell receptor beta chain. The data originate from a study of technical replicates of blood from a few donors. From germline, CDR1 is SGHTA and CDR2 FQGTGA. This CDR3 region has 15 residues. V was clipped by 2 bases and J by 6 bases; unmatched bases: 7. Sequencing used immunoSEQ multiplex PCR; TCRdb keeps in-frame clones, though not all of them. The sample lists 79,000 or so clones, 90% to 95% seen once, with around 0.4% in the top ten. Sequenced input: T cells isolated from PBMCs. V and J are TRBV7-3 and TRBJ1-5; 7 bases fit TRBD1. The TCR was taken from a human donor in good health. The CDR3 sequence: CASSLEPRGIQPQHF. CDR3 DNA: TGTGCCAGCAGCTTAGAACCCAGGGGGATTCAGCCCCAGCATTTT.